The rows below give T cell receptor beta chains drawn from one sample of a study of PD-L1 blockade in urothelial cancer. Using immunoSEQ multiplex PCR, the repertoire was profiled, and TCRdb retains in-frame clones only, with some absent. The sample shows 55,000 or so clones, over 75% of them seen only once. The sample here was PBMCs, taken around atezolizumab (anti-PD-L1) treatment. The receptors were sampled from a middle-aged man with urothelial cancer. The CDR3 runs from the conserved cysteine through the conserved F or W. Each record gives: clone size, D gene, V gene, J gene, CDR3 DNA, CDR3 protein. The D gene is left open where the match is weak. Not every row has a clone size; where given, it reads once, few, many or a size class.

clone_size: .
d_call: .
v_call: TRBV7-9
j_call: TRBJ2-3
cdr3_nt: TGTGCCAGCAGCCGTCTACAGGGACCCGCTACAGATACGCAGTATTTT
cdr3_aa: CASSRLQGPATDTQYF

clone_size: .
d_call: .
v_call: TRBV3-1/TRBV3-2
j_call: TRBJ2-5
cdr3_nt: TGTGCCATTCAGGAGACCCAGTACTTC
cdr3_aa: CAIQETQYF

clone_size: once
d_call: .
v_call: TRBV27
j_call: TRBJ1-1
cdr3_nt: TGTGCCAGCAGATCCCCCAACGCGCTTGAAGCTTTCTTT
cdr3_aa: CASRSPNALEAFF

clone_size: .
d_call: .
v_call: TRBV30
j_call: TRBJ1-2
cdr3_nt: TGTGCCTGGAGTGAGGCAGGATTATCCACCTTC
cdr3_aa: CAWSEAGLSTF

clone_size: .
d_call: TRBD2
v_call: TRBV7-9
j_call: TRBJ2-7
cdr3_nt: TGTGCCAGCAGCTTAAGGGGTACTAGCGGGCCTACCTACGAGCAGTACTTC
cdr3_aa: CASSLRGTSGPTYEQYF

clone_size: .
d_call: .
v_call: TRBV30
j_call: TRBJ2-3
cdr3_nt: TGTGCCTGGAGTGAAGTGGGAGCGGGTACGCAGTATTTT
cdr3_aa: CAWSEVGAGTQYF

clone_size: .
d_call: TRBD2
v_call: TRBV4-1
j_call: TRBJ2-1
cdr3_nt: TGCGCCAGCAGCTCCCAAGGTCGCGGGAGGGGCAATGAGCAGTTCTTC
cdr3_aa: CASSSQGRGRGNEQFF

clone_size: few
d_call: .
v_call: TRBV6-1
j_call: TRBJ2-7
cdr3_nt: TGTGCCAGCAGTGAATGGGGACAAGCCGAGCAGTACTTC
cdr3_aa: CASSEWGQAEQYF

clone_size: few
d_call: TRBD1
v_call: TRBV11-2
j_call: TRBJ1-1
cdr3_nt: TGTGCCAGCAGCCGGGGGACAGTCGTCAAAGCTTTCTTT
cdr3_aa: CASSRGTVVKAFF

clone_size: .
d_call: TRBD1
v_call: TRBV28
j_call: TRBJ1-5
cdr3_nt: TGTGCCAGCAGCTCCCTTGACAGGGTACGGCATCAGCCCCAGCATTTT
cdr3_aa: CASSSLDRVRHQPQHF

clone_size: .
d_call: .
v_call: TRBV28
j_call: TRBJ1-1
cdr3_nt: TGTGCCAGCAGCCCACCCCCGTACAGGGCCCGTACGGGTTTATCTGAAGCTTTCTTT
cdr3_aa: CASSPPPYRARTGLSEAFF

clone_size: once
d_call: .
v_call: TRBV10-3
j_call: TRBJ1-1
cdr3_nt: TGTGCCATCAGTGAGGTGGGGGCCGAGACTGAAGCTTTCTTT
cdr3_aa: CAISEVGAETEAFF

clone_size: .
d_call: .
v_call: TRBV11-2
j_call: TRBJ1-4
cdr3_nt: TGTGCCAGCAGCTTCAGGGTAGATGAAAAACTGTTTTTT
cdr3_aa: CASSFRVDEKLFF

clone_size: .
d_call: .
v_call: TRBV7-2
j_call: TRBJ2-2
cdr3_nt: TGTGCCAGCAGCTTAGGTCTCCGGGGGACCGGGGAGCTGTTTTTT
cdr3_aa: CASSLGLRGTGELFF

clone_size: .
d_call: .
v_call: TRBV13
j_call: TRBJ2-3
cdr3_nt: TGTGCCAGCAGCTTTAGTAGCGGACGCACAGATACGCAGTATTTT
cdr3_aa: CASSFSSGRTDTQYF

clone_size: .
d_call: TRBD2
v_call: TRBV7-9
j_call: TRBJ2-3
cdr3_nt: TGTGCCAGCGGGACTAGCGGGAGCCCAGATACGCAGTATTTT
cdr3_aa: CASGTSGSPDTQYF

clone_size: .
d_call: .
v_call: TRBV11-2
j_call: TRBJ2-7
cdr3_nt: TGTGCCAGCAGCCCAACCCCAGGGGGAGGCCCTCGCCGGCAGTACTTC
cdr3_aa: CASSPTPGGGPRRQYF

clone_size: .
d_call: TRBD1
v_call: TRBV15
j_call: TRBJ1-1
cdr3_nt: TGTGCCACCAGCAGTACAGGGGGCGGGTTCACTGAAGCTTTCTTT
cdr3_aa: CATSSTGGGFTEAFF

clone_size: .
d_call: TRBD2
v_call: TRBV5-1
j_call: TRBJ2-5
cdr3_nt: TGCGCCAGCAGCTTGGCTAGCGGGAGGGCCCTCGGGCCGGAGGGGTCGGGGACCCAGTACTTC
cdr3_aa: CASSLASGRALGPEGSGTQYF

clone_size: .
d_call: TRBD2
v_call: TRBV7-3
j_call: TRBJ2-1
cdr3_nt: TGTGCCAGCAGCCGGACTAGCGGATACAATGAGCAGTTCTTC
cdr3_aa: CASSRTSGYNEQFF

clone_size: .
d_call: .
v_call: TRBV7-2
j_call: TRBJ2-5
cdr3_nt: TGTGCCAGCAGCTTTACTAGCTTGGAGACCCAGTACTTC
cdr3_aa: CASSFTSLETQYF

clone_size: .
d_call: TRBD2
v_call: TRBV9
j_call: TRBJ2-3
cdr3_nt: TGTGCCAGCAGCGTTCAACTAGCGCCAGATACGCAGTATTTT
cdr3_aa: CASSVQLAPDTQYF

clone_size: few
d_call: TRBD1
v_call: TRBV27
j_call: TRBJ1-2
cdr3_nt: TGTGCCAGCAGTGTAGGTGGGCAGGGGGCTAACTATGGCTACACCTTC
cdr3_aa: CASSVGGQGANYGYTF

clone_size: .
d_call: TRBD2
v_call: TRBV27
j_call: TRBJ2-4
cdr3_nt: TGTGCCAGCAGTTTAATTAGCGGGACGTCCAAAAACATTCAGTACTTC
cdr3_aa: CASSLISGTSKNIQYF

clone_size: .
d_call: .
v_call: TRBV11-2
j_call: TRBJ1-2
cdr3_nt: TGTGCCAGCAGCCCTCGAGACTATGGCTACACCTTC
cdr3_aa: CASSPRDYGYTF

clone_size: .
d_call: .
v_call: TRBV12-5
j_call: TRBJ2-2
cdr3_nt: TGTGCTAGTGGTTGGGGGCAGGGCGGGGAGCTGTTTTTT
cdr3_aa: CASGWGQGGELFF

clone_size: many
d_call: TRBD1
v_call: TRBV29-1
j_call: TRBJ2-3
cdr3_nt: TGCAGCGATAGGACAGGGAGCACAGATACGCAGTATTTT
cdr3_aa: CSDRTGSTDTQYF

clone_size: .
d_call: TRBD1
v_call: TRBV15
j_call: TRBJ1-1
cdr3_nt: TGTGCCACCAGCACCAAGACAGGGGGCGAGACTGAAGCTTTCTTT
cdr3_aa: CATSTKTGGETEAFF

clone_size: .
d_call: .
v_call: TRBV4-1
j_call: TRBJ1-2
cdr3_nt: TGCGCCAGCAGCCCCGGTGGGCAGGGTGGAAGTGGCTACACCTTC
cdr3_aa: CASSPGGQGGSGYTF

clone_size: .
d_call: .
v_call: TRBV7-8
j_call: TRBJ2-3
cdr3_nt: TGTGCCAGCAGCTTAACACAAGGGGCAGATACGCAGTATTTT
cdr3_aa: CASSLTQGADTQYF

clone_size: .
d_call: TRBD1
v_call: TRBV7-2
j_call: TRBJ1-3
cdr3_nt: TGTGCCAGCAGCTTAGGGTCAACAGGGGTGGGAAACACCATATATTTT
cdr3_aa: CASSLGSTGVGNTIYF

clone_size: .
d_call: .
v_call: TRBV30
j_call: TRBJ2-6
cdr3_nt: TGTGCCTGGAGTGAGGGACACCTGAGCTCTGGGGCCAACGTCCTGACTTTC
cdr3_aa: CAWSEGHLSSGANVLTF

clone_size: .
d_call: TRBD2
v_call: TRBV7-2
j_call: TRBJ2-7
cdr3_nt: TGTGCCAGCAGCCCCGGGGGGACTAGCGGGAGGCGCTACGAGCAGTACTTC
cdr3_aa: CASSPGGTSGRRYEQYF

clone_size: .
d_call: TRBD1
v_call: TRBV19
j_call: TRBJ2-2
cdr3_nt: TGTGCCAGCATAAGACAGGGGGGTCAGAGCGGGGAGCTGTTTTTT
cdr3_aa: CASIRQGGQSGELFF

clone_size: .
d_call: .
v_call: TRBV28
j_call: TRBJ2-1
cdr3_nt: TGTGCCAGCGCCTCCCCCGGCGGATCTTCCTACAATGAGCAGTTCTTC
cdr3_aa: CASASPGGSSYNEQFF

clone_size: .
d_call: TRBD2
v_call: TRBV28
j_call: TRBJ2-1
cdr3_nt: TGTGCCAGCGGGCGGGAGGTCAATGAGCAGTTCTTC
cdr3_aa: CASGREVNEQFF

clone_size: .
d_call: .
v_call: TRBV6-5
j_call: TRBJ2-3
cdr3_nt: TGTGCCAGCAGTCGCGCGAACACAGATACGCAGTATTTT
cdr3_aa: CASSRANTDTQYF

clone_size: .
d_call: TRBD2
v_call: TRBV28
j_call: TRBJ2-3
cdr3_nt: TGTGCCAGCAGTCTAGCGGGGTTCACAGATACGCAGTATTTT
cdr3_aa: CASSLAGFTDTQYF

clone_size: .
d_call: TRBD1
v_call: TRBV7-2
j_call: TRBJ1-2
cdr3_nt: TGTGCCAGCAGCCGAAGACCGGGACAGAACTATGGCTACATCTTC
cdr3_aa: CASSRRPGQNYGYIF